This T cell receptor (beta chain) was recovered during a study of molecular identifiers for immune sequencing clone quantification. Overall study findings and caveats: Barcode collisions between identical TCR molecules could shrink estimates of highly expanded clone sizes.

TCRdb passed the PCR reads through MiXCR, listing each CDR3 protein once. The table records approximately 590,000 distinct CDR3 sequences, roughly 25% of them present only once. As for this clonotype: Its specificity is not known.

The origin of this receptor is a human donor in good health. Some libraries in this study had Jurkat cell RNA spiked in. Sequenced input: naive CD8+ T cells from blood, with Jurkat cell RNA spiked in. Subset given: FACS-sorted CD8+CD4-CCR7+CD45RA+ naive T cells.

The CDR3 reads CASSLEFVRVGETQYF. In DNA form, the CDR3 reads TGTGCCAGCAGCTTAGAATTCGTCAGGGTTGGAGAGACCCAGTACTTC. The V call is TRBV7-2, the J call TRBJ2-5; tentatively, D is TRBD1 (5 bases). The CDR3 has 16 amino acids. V lost 1 base and J lost 4, with 16 bases in between. Germline V lookup: CDR1 SGHTA, CDR2 FQGNSA.